The rows below give T cell receptor beta chains drawn from one sample of a study of identical twins. TCRdb fed the 5' RACE reads into MiXCR, producing one record per CDR3 protein. Of around 450,000 distinct CDR3 sequences listed, around 14% are singletons. These data were likewise used in another study, on yellow fever vaccine responses in identical twins.

Material for sequencing was CD4+ T cells sorted from blood. Receptors were obtained from a woman aged 18 to 35 in good health. The CDR3 runs from the conserved cysteine through the conserved F or W.

v_call: TRBV11-2; cdr3_aa: CASNLLAQNEQFF
v_call: TRBV27; cdr3_aa: CASSQGGRGRSSSYNEQFF
v_call: TRBV28; cdr3_aa: CASSLSLVLTEAFF
v_call: TRBV4-1; cdr3_aa: CASSPPSGGGTDTQYF
v_call: TRBV11-1; cdr3_aa: CASSFNMGQGWGAKNIQYF
v_call: TRBV6-1; cdr3_aa: CASSRPTVGGYEQYF
v_call: TRBV25-1; cdr3_aa: CASSEPDRQLNEKLFF
v_call: TRBV12-5; cdr3_aa: CASGLDRGQPYEQYF
v_call: TRBV24-1; cdr3_aa: CATRGLANTGELFF
v_call: TRBV5-6; cdr3_aa: CASSLYGRNNEQFF
v_call: TRBV21-1; cdr3_aa: CASSTHIDRETQYF
v_call: TRBV7-9; cdr3_aa: CASSLTGLQPFNEQFF
v_call: TRBV27; cdr3_aa: CASSHTGDRGRSSYNSPLHF
v_call: TRBV10-3; cdr3_aa: CAISEYRVRGAFF
v_call: TRBV30; cdr3_aa: CAWTKGNTGELFF
v_call: TRBV6-2/TRBV6-3; cdr3_aa: CASNPHTGKGYYGYTF
v_call: TRBV12-3/TRBV12-4; cdr3_aa: CASSLRGGRTDTQYF
v_call: TRBV30; cdr3_aa: CAWSVALHTDTQYF
v_call: TRBV20-1; cdr3_aa: CSAPGIGGGPYEQYF
v_call: TRBV20-1; cdr3_aa: CSAHLETQYF
v_call: TRBV20-1; cdr3_aa: CSASAGAGNTIYF
v_call: TRBV20-1; cdr3_aa: CSASRAGAYEQYF
v_call: TRBV28; cdr3_aa: CASSPGDRRNYGYTF
v_call: TRBV6-2/TRBV6-3; cdr3_aa: CASSYPVPTERGLEDTQYF
v_call: TRBV2; cdr3_aa: CARAGLSTDTQYF
v_call: TRBV12-3/TRBV12-4; cdr3_aa: CASSLIIGGRDEQYF
v_call: TRBV3-1; cdr3_aa: CASSQDRGYTF
v_call: TRBV6-5; cdr3_aa: CASSYWTGTNTGELFF
v_call: TRBV7-2; cdr3_aa: CASSLFSSGVGANEQFF
v_call: TRBV29-1; cdr3_aa: CSVEREGGTDTQYF
v_call: TRBV11-2; cdr3_aa: CASSLVGASSGGSPYEQYF
v_call: TRBV10-2; cdr3_aa: CASSLRVPYNEQFF
v_call: TRBV11-2; cdr3_aa: CASSLTHADTEAFF
v_call: TRBV9; cdr3_aa: CASTRELVTDTQYF
v_call: TRBV20-1; cdr3_aa: CSASPGTGNNEQFF
v_call: TRBV14; cdr3_aa: CASSFRDRGIEQYF
v_call: TRBV20-1; cdr3_aa: CSARVSSGSNADTQYF
v_call: TRBV6-5; cdr3_aa: CASSSGTSFDSYEQYF
v_call: TRBV12-3/TRBV12-4; cdr3_aa: CASSHLAGANTGELFF
v_call: TRBV7-2; cdr3_aa: CASSSARVAPSYEQYF
v_call: TRBV10-3; cdr3_aa: CAISGRGRSSYNEQFF
v_call: TRBV12-3/TRBV12-4; cdr3_aa: CASSYGGYGAIYF
v_call: TRBV7-8; cdr3_aa: CASSPRDRDYGYTF
v_call: TRBV23-1; cdr3_aa: CASSQSWELFF
v_call: TRBV30; cdr3_aa: CAWREPGFGQPQHF